A selection of T cell receptor beta chains follows, all from one sample in a study of blood T cell repertoires in COVID-19. This table comes from immunoSEQ multiplex PCR, and its TCRdb copy is limited to in-frame clones, with some not included. The sample records roughly 70,000 clones, under 95% being singletons. The sequenced sample was peripheral blood. The receptors were gathered from a man aged 45-65 years with acute or convalescent COVID-19. Both conserved end residues are trimmed from each CDR3.

v_call,j_call,cdr3_aa
TRBV19,TRBJ1-2,ASSPGQGANYGYT
TRBV6-2/TRBV6-3,TRBJ1-1,ASSRLPGQGRGEAF
TRBV9,TRBJ1-1,ASSVGEGFGTEAF
TRBV27,TRBJ1-5,ASGEQGTQPQH
TRBV25-1,TRBJ1-2,ASSEEYRGRSGYT
TRBV7-2,TRBJ1-5,ASTQGGTGSGPQH
TRBV7-2,TRBJ2-7,ASSLVSSTYEQY
TRBV6-1,TRBJ1-3,ASSANPGVGSGNTIY
TRBV7-2,TRBJ2-5,ASSKGTSGTRGTQY
TRBV3-1/TRBV3-2,TRBJ1-3,ASSQLPGSSGNTIY
TRBV5-1,TRBJ2-1,ASSLASGIGGEQF
TRBV7-8,TRBJ1-6,ASSHTTDYSPLH
TRBV7-2,TRBJ2-3,ASSPVVAADTQY
TRBV28,TRBJ2-6,ASVTGGSGANVLT
TRBV16,TRBJ2-1,ASSQKRPSYNSHNEQF
TRBV20-1,TRBJ2-1,RGLAGNEQF
TRBV3-1/TRBV3-2,TRBJ1-2,ASNGQGGDYGYT
TRBV3-1/TRBV3-2,TRBJ2-5,ASSFQQPSETQY
TRBV27,TRBJ1-2,ASSSQDTRNYGYT
TRBV7-8,TRBJ1-6,ASSLASGNSPLH
TRBV20-1,TRBJ2-3,SAGQGITQY
TRBV28,TRBJ2-3,ASSLSRSDTDTQY
TRBV20-1,TRBJ2-1,SASSPGANEQF
TRBV5-4,TRBJ1-2,ASSLARSNYGYT
TRBV7-2,TRBJ2-3,ASSLLGTSGGTDTQY
TRBV2,TRBJ1-5,ASSVQGGNQPQH
TRBV7-2,TRBJ2-2,ASSLSSAGNGELF